Sequencing of this T cell receptor beta chain was carried out in a study of blood T cell repertoires in COVID-19. On the study more broadly: Acute and convalescent COVID-19 samples came from the United States, Italy and Spain. T cells, B-cell-depleted T cells, or PBMCs provided the cDNA or gDNA that served as material.

Original methodology: Amplification with reference gene primers provided the estimates of nucleated cell counts. Libraries were prepared by immunoSEQ multiplex PCR; TCRdb keeps only in-frame clonotypes and omits some of them. V, J and clone size derive from that table, while D and trimming were established from the DNA sequence. This table holds some 290,000 clones, roughly 85% found once. The source is a man between 60 and 70 years old who had recovered from COVID-19. The sequenced sample was peripheral blood.

The CDR3 DNA sequence: TGTGCCAGCAGCGTAGAGATAGGGGCAGGTGGAAACACCATATATTTT. Protein: CASSVEIGAGGNTIYF. V and J are TRBV9 and TRBJ1-3; tentative D call: TRBD1 (5 bases). Germline CDR1 reads SGDLS; CDR2 reads YYNGEE. The ends were cut back, 0 bases at V and 3 bases at J, with 13 bases in the middle. This CDR3 has 16 residues.